Following are 31 T cell receptor beta chains from one sample sequenced in a study of Graves' ophthalmopathy and Graves' hyperthyroidism. RNA transcripts were the source from which TCR beta CDR3 regions were amplified. Following a first-round RT-PCR that used HTBI primers, a second-round multiplex PCR was carried out. Using its own MiXCR run on the multiplex PCR reads, TCRdb lists one record per CDR3 protein. The data show some 150,000 distinct CDR3 sequences, with 35% to 45% seen just once and around 9.3% held by the top ten. Specimen: peripheral blood. The receptors stem from a man younger than 45 with Graves' ophthalmopathy.

The CDR3 here is CASSQSEAGANVLTF. For the CDR3, the DNA is TGTGCCAGCAGCCAATCGGAGGCCGGGGCCAACGTCCTGACTTTC. The gene calls are TRBV14 and TRBJ2-6; D may be TRBD2 (5 bases). The CDR3 runs to 15 residues. Germline V gene sequence: CDR1 SGHDN, CDR2 FVKESK. V was clipped by 2 bases and J by 4 bases, with 9 bases between them.

This clonotype occurred a few times. The chain links TRBV6-1 to TRBJ2-5; no firm D call. CDR3 length: 13 residues. The V gene lost 6 bases and the J gene lost 5 bases, with 13 bases spanning the gap. Germline V gives CDR1 MNHNS, CDR2 SASEGT. Here the CDR3 reads CASRGWSGETQYF. The CDR3 DNA reads as TGTGCCAGCAGGGGATGGTCTGGGGAGACCCAGTACTTC.

This clonotype was detected many times. V is TRBV6-1 and J is TRBJ2-7, with D tentatively TRBD1 (6 bases). Trimming cost V 4 bases and J 3 bases, with 13 bases left between them. CDR3 length: 14 amino acids. The germline V gene encodes CDR1 MNHNS and CDR2 SASEGT. CDR3 sequence (DNA): TGTGCCAGCAGTGGACCGGGACAACGCTACGAGCAGTACTTC. Encoded protein: CASSGPGQRYEQYF.

This clonotype was seen once. The chain couples TRBV28 to TRBJ2-5, with D unclear. The CDR3 has 18 amino acids. The V gene's germline CDR1 is MDHEN and CDR2 SYDVKM. V shed 6 bases and J shed 3 bases, with 26 bases lying between them. The CDR3 loop is CASSDNPLTHRTKETQYF. The CDR3 DNA follows: TGTGCCAGCAGCGACAACCCACTGACCCACCGGACGAAAGAGACCCAGTACTTC.

This clonotype was seen ten or more times. This chain connects TRBV6-1 to TRBJ1-1; D possibly corresponds to TRBD1 (5 bases). Germline V CDR1 and CDR2: MNHNS, SASEGT. The CDR3 contains 13 residues. With 5 bases removed from V and 0 bases from J, the gap between germline ends came to 7 bases. Written as DNA, the CDR3 is TGTGCCAGCAGTAAGACAGTGAACACTGAAGCTTTCTTT. It is translated as CASSKTVNTEAFF.

The rearrangement links TRBV12-3 or TRBV12-4 to TRBJ1-2; 9 positions match TRBD1. The length of the CDR3 is 14 residues. Trimming at V came to 1 base and at J to 7 bases, leaving 4 bases not matched to a gene. CDR3 region: CASSLVDRGAGYTF. The CDR3 coding sequence is TGTGCCAGCAGTTTAGTGGACAGGGGTGCTGGCTACACCTTC.

There are many counts of this clonotype. V is TRBV6-2 or TRBV6-3 and J is TRBJ2-7, with D perhaps matching TRBD2 (6 bases). From germline, CDR1 is MNHEY and CDR2 SVGEGT. There are 14 residues in the CDR3. V lost 8 bases and J 2 bases, leaving 16 bases between the germline ends. The CDR3 region has the DNA TGTGCCAGCGGGGGGACCAGGAGAACCTACGAGCAGTACTTC. This translates into CASGGTRRTYEQYF.

This clonotype was observed many times. The V gene is TRBV7-9, the J gene TRBJ2-2; TRBD2 agrees at 9 bases. Per germline, CDR1 SEHNR and CDR2 FQNEAQ (reference sequence). This CDR3 is 14 amino acids long. V lost 5 bases to trimming and J lost 6 bases; unmatched junction nucleotides: 4. The CDR3 DNA reads as TGTGCCAGCAGCCATAGCGGGAGCTCCGGGGAGCTGTTTTTT. Protein: CASSHSGSSGELFF.

This clonotype was seen many times. The J gene is TRBJ1-2, the V gene TRBV7-8, with D unresolved. This CDR3 comprises 14 residues. V lost 1 base and J 3 bases, leaving 9 bases between the germline ends. CDR1 and CDR2 (germline): SGHVS, FQNEAQ. The CDR3 is CASSLDGEDYGYTF. In nucleotides, the CDR3 is TGTGCCAGCAGCTTAGACGGAGAGGACTATGGCTACACCTTC.

This clonotype was seen at least ten times. The rearrangement joins TRBV6-2 or TRBV6-3 to TRBJ2-7; 11 positions agree with TRBD2. V dropped 2 bases and J dropped 4; count of bases not matched to a gene: 1. The CDR3 covers 14 residues. Germline values: CDR1 MNHEY, CDR2 SVGEGT. In nucleotides, the CDR3 is TGTGCCAGCAGTTACACTAGCGGGAGTTACGAGCAGTACTTC. This translates into CASSYTSGSYEQYF.

This clonotype appeared many times. The chain is built from TRBV2 and TRBJ2-5; 10 bases fit TRBD2. CDR1 and CDR2 (germline): SNHLY, FYNNEI. CDR3 length: 14 amino acids. V shed 6 bases and J 5 bases; nucleotides not matched to a gene: 6. The CDR3 loop is CASRGGLAAETQYF. The CDR3 DNA reads TGTGCCAGCAGGGGTGGACTAGCGGCTGAGACCCAGTACTTC.

Ten or more counts support this clonotype. This chain uses TRBV24-1 with TRBJ2-7; 8 nucleotides agree with TRBD2. Trimming took 8 bases from V and 3 from J; bases not matched to a gene: 14. Germline V CDR1 and CDR2: KGHDR, SFDVKD. The CDR3 consists of 16 residues. This CDR3 is CATKGSSGYPCYEQYF. Here the CDR3 DNA reads TGTGCCACCAAAGGATCTAGCGGGTATCCCTGCTACGAGCAGTACTTC.

This clonotype was seen at least ten times. The V and J genes are TRBV11-1 and TRBJ1-5, with D possibly TRBD1 on 5 matching bases. The CDR3 totals 16 residues. Trimming took off 5 bases at V and 6 bases at J, with 20 bases between the two ends. Per the germline V gene, CDR1 is SGHAT and CDR2 is FQDESV (reference sequence). Here the CDR3 DNA reads TGTGCCAGCAGCCATTATGGGGGTGACTCGGGTCAGCCCCAGCATTTT. It codes for CASSHYGGDSGQPQHF.

This clonotype was detected many times. V is TRBV7-2 and J is TRBJ2-5; D is uncertain. Germline V gene lookup returns CDR1 SGHTA and CDR2 FQGNSA. The CDR3 loop spans 11 amino acids. Deletions cut 3 bases from V and 5 bases from J, with 4 bases between. The CDR3 is CASSFDETQYF. In DNA form, the CDR3 reads TGTGCCAGCAGCTTTGATGAGACCCAGTACTTC.

The chain couples TRBV6-5 to TRBJ1-1; 7 nucleotides agree with TRBD1. Germline-derived CDR1 and CDR2 are MNHEY and SVGAGI. The CDR3 covers 15 residues. Trimming cost V 3 bases and J 1 base; bases outside gene matches: 5. The CDR3 sequence: CASSYQGEGNTEAFF. For the CDR3, the DNA is TGTGCCAGCAGTTATCAGGGGGAGGGGAACACTGAAGCTTTCTTT.

At least ten counts were recorded for this clonotype. This chain links TRBV4-1 with TRBJ1-1; 7 nucleotides match TRBD1. The ends lost 2 bases at V and 1 base at J; junction bases unmatched: 4. Germline CDR1 and CDR2: MGHRA and YSYEKL. This CDR3 is 15 amino acids long. The CDR3 sequence: CASSQRTGGNTEAFF. CDR3 nucleotide sequence: TGCGCCAGCAGCCAAAGGACAGGAGGGAACACTGAAGCTTTCTTT.

The table lists this clonotype with many counts. This sequence joins TRBV4-1 and TRBJ1-2; a weak D match, TRBD1 (5 bases). Between the trimmed V and J ends, which lost 6 bases and 8 bases, there was a span of 16 bases. This CDR3 has 13 amino acids. In germline, CDR1 is MGHRA, CDR2 YSYEKL. CDR3 residues: CASRRGGVRGYTF. CDR3 in DNA: TGCGCCAGCAGGCGGGGGGGAGTAAGGGGCTACACCTTC.

This clonotype has ten or more counts. This chain uses TRBV28 with TRBJ1-2, with TRBD1 matching 8 bases. V shed 7 bases and J 4 bases; nucleotides not matched to a gene: 8. The CDR3 has 14 amino acids. From germline, CDR1 is MDHEN and CDR2 SYDVKM. CDR3: CASKDRTGSYGYTF. The CDR3 coding sequence is TGTGCCAGCAAAGACAGGACAGGGAGCTATGGCTACACCTTC.

This clonotype was seen ten or more times. The chain uses TRBV7-8 and TRBJ1-2, with 7 bases identical to TRBD1. The CDR3 loop spans 18 amino acids. Trimming at V came to 5 bases and at J to 1 base, leaving 16 bases not matched to a gene. In germline, CDR1 is SGHVS, CDR2 FQNEAQ. The CDR3 coding sequence is TGTGCCAGCAGCCCCTCGCGACAGGGAGAGTACCTTAACTATGGCTACACCTTC. It yields the protein CASSPSRQGEYLNYGYTF. Supplemented by reference TRBV7-8 and TRBJ1-2, the full variable domain reads GAGVSQSPRYKVAKRGQDVALRCDPISGHVSLFWYQQALGQGPEFLTYFQNEAQLDKSGLPSDRFFAERPEGSVSTLKIQRTQQEDSAVYLCASSPSRQGEYLNYGYTFGSGTRLTVV.

In this sample, this clonotype turned up many times. This rearrangement joins TRBV30 to TRBJ2-6; D may correspond to TRBD1 or TRBD2 (5 bases each). With 2 bases removed from V and 0 bases from J, the gap between germline ends came to 14 bases. The CDR3 runs to 17 residues. Germline-derived CDR1 and CDR2 are GTSNPN and SVGIG (reference sequence). The CDR3 is CAWSRGGLGSGANVLTF. The CDR3 DNA reads TGTGCCTGGAGTAGGGGCGGGCTTGGCTCTGGGGCCAACGTCCTGACTTTC.

There are many counts of this clonotype. The CDR3 loop is CASGTDSNQPQHF. CDR3 nucleotides: TGTGCCAGCGGGACAGATAGCAATCAGCCCCAGCATTTT. This sequence joins TRBV6-4 and TRBJ1-5, with 7 bases lining up with TRBD1. In germline, CDR1 is MRHNA, CDR2 SNTAGT. CDR3 length equals 13 residues. Trimming cost V 8 bases and J 0 bases; bases outside gene matches: 1.

This clonotype was counted only a few times. Because the CDR3 is missing its conserved closing phenylalanine or tryptophan, this is likely a read error. J is TRBJ2-7 and V is TRBV6-2 or TRBV6-3; maybe TRBD1 (6 bases). With 5 bases removed from V and 0 bases from J, the gap between germline ends came to 11 bases. Germline V CDR1 and CDR2: MNHEY, SVGEGT. The CDR3 loop spans 14 amino acids. The chain's CDR3 is CASSTNRDSYEQYL. The CDR3 bases are TGTGCCAGCAGTACAAACAGGGACTCCTACGAGCAGTACCTC.

The chain combines TRBV24-1 with TRBJ2-2, with 7 positions matching TRBD2. J gave up 7 bases and V 4 bases, and 8 bases lay outside the gene matches. Germline values: CDR1 KGHDR, CDR2 SFDVKD. This CDR3 has 15 residues. Written as DNA, the CDR3 is TGTGCCACCAGTGAAGCGGGATTTACGGACGGGGAGCTGTTTTTT. It yields the protein CATSEAGFTDGELFF.

This clonotype was observed once. V is TRBV6-1 and J is TRBJ1-5, with a possible D match to TRBD1 (5 bases). The germline gives CDR1 MNHNS, CDR2 SASEGT. Trimming shortened V by 7 bases and J by 7 bases, and 14 bases separated the two germline ends. This CDR3 is built from 13 residues. The CDR3 nucleotides read TGTGCCAGCACCATGAGAGGGGACCAGCCCCAGCATTTT. Translated, it gives CASTMRGDQPQHF.

The chain uses TRBV6-2 or TRBV6-3 and TRBJ1-1; D remains ambiguous. Trimming took off 7 bases at V and 5 bases at J, with 11 bases between the two ends. This CDR3 is 12 amino acids long. Germline V gene lookup returns CDR1 MNHEY and CDR2 SVGEGT. The CDR3 protein is CASNNGETEAFF. DNA for the CDR3: TGTGCCAGCAACAACGGAGAAACTGAAGCTTTCTTT.

V gene TRBV25-1 combines with J gene TRBJ2-7; 10 bases line up with TRBD1. Germline values: CDR1 MGHDK, CDR2 SYGVNS. The CDR3 runs 14 residues. With V trimmed by 7 bases and J by 7 bases, 10 bases remained unmatched. The CDR3 DNA is TGTGCCAGCAACGAGGGGGACAGGGGCAGTGAGCAGTACTTC. Its protein is CASNEGDRGSEQYF.

The chain has TRBV7-6 and TRBJ2-7; 13 positions agree with TRBD2. Germline-derived CDR1 and CDR2 are SGHVS and FNYEAQ. Trimming removed 5 bases from V and 7 bases from J; junction bases left unmatched: 2. This CDR3 spans 13 amino acids. Written as DNA, the CDR3 is TGTGCCAGCAGCATGACTAGCGGGGGGGAGCAGTACTTC. This encodes CASSMTSGGEQYF. Full variable domain (missing parts from reference TRBV7-6 and TRBJ2-7): GAGVSQSPRYKVTKRGQDVALRCDPISGHVSLYWYRQALGQGPEFLTYFNYEAQQDKSGLPNDRFSAERPEGSISTLTIQRTEQRDSAMYRCASSMTSGGEQYFGPGTRLTVT.

The CDR3 sequence is CSVEDEQEQETQYF. In DNA, the CDR3 is TGCAGCGTTGAAGATGAACAGGAACAAGAGACCCAGTACTTC. This chain uses TRBV29-1 with TRBJ2-5, with a weak D call TRBD1 (5 bases). The CDR3 totals 14 residues. The V gene's germline CDR1 is SQVTM and CDR2 ANQGSEA. V lost 0 bases to trimming and J lost 2 bases, with 10 bases between them.

This clonotype showed up many times. The rearrangement uses TRBV20-1 and TRBJ2-5; possibly TRBD2 for D (5 bases). From germline, CDR1 is DFQATT and CDR2 SNEGSKA (reference sequence). V dropped 4 bases and J dropped 4 bases, with 7 bases sitting between them. The CDR3 is made up of 11 amino acids. The CDR3 DNA sequence: TGCAGTGCTATCCGGGGAGAGACCCAGTACTTC. This translates into CSAIRGETQYF.

This clonotype was found many times. The chain uses TRBV28 and TRBJ1-6; unclear D gene. The ends were cut back, 6 bases at V and 6 bases at J, with 12 bases in the middle. Germline V gene data show CDR1 as MDHEN and CDR2 as SYDVKM. This CDR3 contains 14 residues. CDR3 sequence (DNA): TGTGCCAGCAGCACCGCGGGCCCTAATTCACCCCTCCACTTT. This encodes CASSTAGPNSPLHF.

This clonotype came up many times. V is TRBV12-3 or TRBV12-4 and J is TRBJ2-7; D is undetermined. The V gene lost 4 bases and the J gene lost 0 bases, with 7 bases spanning the gap. This CDR3 has 13 residues. Here the CDR3 reads CASSSASSYEQYF. CDR3 coding DNA: TGTGCCAGCAGTTCCGCGAGCTCCTACGAGCAGTACTTC.